These 29 T cell receptor beta chains were sequenced from one sample in a study of OX40 agonist ivuxolimab in advanced cancers. Assay: immunoSEQ multiplex PCR; the TCRdb copy retains only in-frame clones and omits some. The sample lists some 54,000 clones; approximately 80% were seen once. The input for sequencing was CD4+ or CD8+ T cells sorted from blood, taken in a trial of the OX40 agonist ivuxolimab. The receptor set was obtained from an adult with an advanced solid tumor such as melanoma, head and neck, liver or kidney cancer.

The rearrangement uses TRBV7-6 and TRBJ2-3; 9 bases agree with TRBD2. The germline V gene encodes CDR1 SGHVS and CDR2 FNYEAQ. The CDR3 sequence is 15 residues long. J lost 7 bases, V lost 3 bases, and 8 bases had no gene match. DNA for the CDR3: TGTGCCAGCAGCTTCACGGCGGGAGGGCCGAATACGCAGTATTTT. This encodes CASSFTAGGPNTQYF.

This chain uses TRBV11-3 with TRBJ2-1; tentatively, D is TRBD2 (6 bases). This CDR3 spans 16 amino acids. Trimming removed 1 base at V and 0 bases at J, with 10 bases between. CDR1 is SGHNT, CDR2 YENEEA, per germline. CDR3 in amino acids: CASSLGRGGSYNEQFF. For the CDR3, the DNA is TGTGCCAGCAGCTTAGGGCGGGGTGGCTCCTACAATGAGCAGTTCTTC.

This chain links TRBV5-1 with TRBJ1-3; D unclear. Germline V gene lookup returns CDR1 SGHRS and CDR2 YFSETQ. V was trimmed by 0 bases and J by 8 bases, leaving 12 bases between them. The CDR3 covers 14 residues. The CDR3 nucleotides are TGCGCCAGCAGCTTGGACGGACGGGGAGACACCATATATTTT. It encodes CASSLDGRGDTIYF.

The gene calls are TRBV6-1 and TRBJ1-1; D unclear. The CDR3 totals 14 residues. Germline loops: CDR1 MNHNS, CDR2 SASEGT. Trimming left V 5 bases short and J 4 bases short, with 14 bases between. CDR3 residues: CASSMEGIGTEAFF. CDR3 sequence (DNA): TGTGCCAGCAGTATGGAAGGGATCGGCACTGAAGCTTTCTTT.

The chain uses TRBV2 and TRBJ1-1; maybe TRBD1 (5 bases). This CDR3 has 14 residues. The ends were cut back, 7 bases at V and 0 bases at J, with 12 bases in the middle. The germline V gene encodes CDR1 SNHLY and CDR2 FYNNEI. The chain's CDR3 is CASTGVIMNTEAFF. The CDR3 region has the DNA TGTGCCAGCACGGGGGTTATAATGAACACTGAAGCTTTCTTT.

This chain uses TRBV11-2 with TRBJ2-7; D remains ambiguous. V was cut by 4 bases and J by 4 bases, with 11 bases left in between. The CDR3 is made up of 13 amino acids. The germline CDR1 and CDR2 sequences are SGHAT and FQNNGV. The CDR3 is CASSSPNMYEQYF. For the CDR3, the DNA is TGTGCCAGCAGCTCCCCCAACATGTACGAGCAGTACTTC.

The sample holds one count of this clone. J is TRBJ2-7 and V is TRBV21-1; the D call of TRBD2 is as the table states it, not checked on the DNA. TRBV21-1 counts as a pseudogene. This CDR3 region has 13 residues. This CDR3 reads CASSKALTYEQYF. The CDR3 coding sequence is TGTGCCAGCAGCAAAGCGTTAACCTACGAGCAGTACTTC.

The gene calls are TRBV7-8 and TRBJ1-5; no reliable D call. Per germline, CDR1 SGHVS and CDR2 FQNEAQ. This CDR3 contains 13 residues. V was shortened by 0 bases and J by 6 bases, with 6 bases between the two germline ends. CDR3: CASSLARLQPQHF. CDR3 coding DNA: TGTGCCAGCAGCTTAGCCAGGCTTCAGCCCCAGCATTTT.

This clone came up once. The chain carries TRBV29-1 and TRBJ1-2; D is perhaps TRBD1 (5 bases). The CDR3 consists of 15 residues. Trimming took 6 bases from V and 4 from J, leaving 21 bases between them. The germline gives CDR1 SQVTM, CDR2 ANQGSEA. In nucleotides, the CDR3 is TGCAGCGTGGTCCGACCGGGACGCCGGGCCTATGGCTACACCTTC. Protein product: CSVVRPGRRAYGYTF. Full variable domain (remainder filled in from reference TRBV29-1 and TRBJ1-2): SAVISQKPSRDICQRGTSLTIQCQVDSQVTMMFWYRQQPGQSLTLIATANQGSEATYESGFVIDKFPISRPNLTFSTLTVSNMSPEDSSIYLCSVVRPGRRAYGYTFGSGTRLTVV.

The genes are TRBV7-8 and TRBJ2-3, with 7 bases that match TRBD1. Germline V gene lookup returns CDR1 SGHVS and CDR2 FQNEAQ. V shed 6 bases and J 4 bases; nucleotides not matched to a gene: 4. CDR3 size: 13 residues. CDR3 sequence reads: CASSFTGADTQYF. The CDR3 DNA sequence: TGTGCCAGCAGTTTCACAGGGGCAGATACGCAGTATTTT.

This clone has a single count. The chain uses TRBV2 and TRBJ2-3; weak D call: TRBD2 (5 bases). Trimming cost V 7 bases and J 2 bases, with 13 bases left between them. There are 14 residues in the CDR3. Germline V gene lookup returns CDR1 SNHLY and CDR2 FYNNEI. Written as DNA, the CDR3 is TGTGCCAGCATGTCGGGGATCTCCACAGATACGCAGTATTTT. It yields the protein CASMSGISTDTQYF.

This clone turned up a few times. This chain uses TRBV28 with TRBJ2-3, with D unresolved. CDR1 and CDR2 (germline): MDHEN, SYDVKM. There are 12 residues in the CDR3. The V gene lost 7 bases and the J gene lost 2 bases, with 7 bases spanning the gap. The CDR3 protein is CASKGPTDTQYF. DNA of the CDR3: TGTGCCAGCAAAGGCCCCACAGATACGCAGTATTTT.

The chain has TRBV9 and TRBJ2-7, with 7 bases lining up with TRBD1. The CDR3 has 13 amino acids. The germline CDR1 and CDR2 sequences are SGDLS and YYNGEE. With 3 bases clipped from V and 6 bases from J, the junction kept 6 bases outside the gene matches. CDR3 coding DNA: TGTGCCAGCAGCGAGGGGGCAGGGACCGAGCAGTACTTC. Protein product: CASSEGAGTEQYF. The full variable domain, completed using reference TRBV9 and TRBJ2-7, is DSGVTQTPKHLITATGQRVTLRCSPRSGDLSVYWYQQSLDQGLQFLIQYYNGEERAKGNILERFSAQQFPDLHSELNLSSLELGDSALYFCASSEGAGTEQYFGPGTRLTVT.

V is TRBV2 and J is TRBJ2-4, with 8 bases matching TRBD2. The CDR3 consists of 12 residues. The ends lost 4 bases at V and 12 bases at J; junction bases unmatched: 5. Germline CDR1 SNHLY, CDR2 FYNNEI. CDR3 in amino acids: CASSVAGNYQYF. In DNA, the CDR3 is TGTGCCAGCAGTGTAGCGGGAAATTATCAGTACTTC.

Only a few counts were recorded for this clone. The chain employs TRBV28 and TRBJ1-2; maybe TRBD1 (6 bases). The CDR3 loop spans 16 amino acids. V lost 4 bases and J lost 5, with 20 bases in between. The germline CDR1 and CDR2 sequences are MDHEN and SYDVKM. The DNA for the CDR3 is TGTGCCAGCAGTTCCCACGGGTCAGGGGATCGGTATGGCTACACCTTC. This sequence encodes CASSSHGSGDRYGYTF.

The chain couples TRBV5-5 to TRBJ1-5; 7 positions agree with TRBD1. V dropped 5 bases and J dropped 4; count of bases not matched to a gene: 6. CDR1 and CDR2 (germline): SGHKS, YYEKEE (reference sequence). The CDR3 contains 14 residues. The CDR3 is CASSTGTVNQPQHF. Written as DNA, the CDR3 is TGTGCCAGCAGTACCGGGACAGTTAATCAGCCCCAGCATTTT.

V usage is TRBV7-9 and J usage is TRBJ1-1; TRBD1 might be the D (6 bases). The CDR3 consists of 12 residues. CDR1 SEHNR and CDR2 FQNEAQ come from the germline V gene (reference sequence). Trimming stripped 3 bases from V and 10 bases from J, with 12 bases between. The CDR3 coding sequence is TGTGCCAGCAGCTTCGCGGGGGGGCCAGCTTTCTTT. It translates to CASSFAGGPAFF.

This clone was observed a handful of times. The rearrangement joins TRBV5-1 to TRBJ2-5; the D is unclear. Trimming left V 0 bases short and J 4 bases short, with 13 bases between. Germline CDR1 is SGHRS and CDR2 is YFSETQ. The length of the CDR3 is 15 residues. The CDR3 nucleotides are TGCGCCAGCAGCTTGGCGTCATTGAGAGGAGAGACCCAGTACTTC. Protein sequence: CASSLASLRGETQYF.

The chain recombines TRBV5-1 with TRBJ1-2; D call uncertain. The V gene's germline CDR1 is SGHRS and CDR2 YFSETQ. The V end was cut by 4 bases, the J end by 7 bases, with 11 bases between. This CDR3 is built from 12 residues. CDR3 protein: CASSLGSGGYTF. The CDR3 nucleotides read TGCGCCAGCAGCCTGGGGTCGGGTGGCTACACCTTC. Drawing the rest from reference TRBV5-1 and TRBJ1-2, the complete variable domain is KAGVTQTPRYLIKTRGQQVTLSCSPISGHRSVSWYQQTPGQGLQFLFEYFSETQRNKGNFPGRFSGRQFSNSRSEMNVSTLELGDSALYLCASSLGSGGYTFGSGTRLTVV.

The chain has TRBV10-2 and TRBJ2-1; 9 nucleotides align to TRBD1. This CDR3 has 14 residues. With V trimmed by 4 bases and J by 6 bases, 4 bases remained unmatched. Germline V gene lookup returns CDR1 WSHSY and CDR2 SAAADI. CDR3 bases: TGCGCCAGCAGTGGACAGGGGGTAGTCAATGAGCAGTTCTTC. Its translation is CASSGQGVVNEQFF.

The chain carries TRBV2 and TRBJ1-6; D perhaps matches TRBD1 (5 bases). Germline V gene data show CDR1 as SNHLY and CDR2 as FYNNEI. The CDR3 is 17 residues long. Trimming removed 5 bases at V and 0 bases at J, with 14 bases between. The CDR3 is CASSRTGTISYNSPLHF. CDR3 DNA sequence: TGTGCCAGCAGTAGAACGGGGACCATCTCCTATAATTCACCCCTCCACTTT.

In its sample, this clone was seen a few times. The chain combines TRBV19 with TRBJ2-7, with D perhaps matching TRBD2 (6 bases). Trimming shortened V by 1 base and J by 7 bases, and 14 bases separated the two germline ends. CDR3 length: 14 amino acids. Germline V gene sequence: CDR1 LNHDA, CDR2 SQIVND (reference sequence). The CDR3 loop reads CASSIAPGVGEQYF. In nucleotides, the CDR3 is TGTGCCAGTAGTATAGCTCCGGGAGTGGGAGAGCAGTACTTC.

The genes are TRBV11-2 and TRBJ1-5; the match to TRBD1 covers 8 bases. Germline V CDR1 and CDR2: SGHAT, FQNNGV. Trimming at V came to 1 base and at J to 15 bases, leaving 11 bases not matched to a gene. CDR3 length: 14 amino acids. The chain's CDR3 is CASSLGTGSGARHF. The CDR3 nucleotides read TGTGCCAGCAGCTTAGGGACAGGGAGTGGGGCCCGGCATTTT. Together with reference TRBV11-2 and TRBJ1-5, the CDR3 gives the full variable domain: EAGVAQSPRYKIIEKRQSVAFWCNPISGHATLYWYQQILGQGPKLLIQFQNNGVVDDSQLPKDRFSAERLKGVDSTLKIQPAKLEDSAVYLCASSLGTGSGARHFGDGTRLSIL.

In its sample, this clone was seen a few times. The V and J genes are TRBV28 and TRBJ2-2, with TRBD1 identical over 8 bases. The CDR3 length is 16 residues. The germline CDR1 and CDR2 sequences are MDHEN and SYDVKM. V shed 7 bases, J shed 3 bases, and the junction held 10 bases outside the gene matches. Here the CDR3 reads CASTYWTGRYTGELFF. The CDR3 DNA reads as TGTGCCAGCACGTATTGGACAGGGAGATACACCGGGGAGCTGTTTTTT.

V and J are TRBV28 and TRBJ2-1; D remains unclear. Trimming took off 5 bases at V and 8 bases at J, with 7 bases between the two ends. Germline V lookup: CDR1 MDHEN, CDR2 SYDVKM. CDR3 size: 11 residues. The CDR3 bases are TGTGCCAGCAGTACGCTGGATGAGCAGTTCTTC. Its translation is CASSTLDEQFF. Full variable domain (rest looked up from reference TRBV28 and TRBJ2-1): DVKVTQSSRYLVKRTGEKVFLECVQDMDHENMFWYRQDPGLGLRLIYFSYDVKMKEKGDIPEGYSVSREKKERFSLILESASTNQTSMYLCASSTLDEQFFGPGTRLTVL.

This clone was observed once. The V and J genes are TRBV2 and TRBJ1-5, with 7 bases lining up with TRBD1. CDR3 length equals 15 residues. CDR1 and CDR2 (germline): SNHLY, FYNNEI. V lost 5 bases and J lost 2; bases outside the gene matches: 6. The CDR3 DNA follows: TGTGCCAGCAGTTCCGACAGGGATTGCAATCAGCCCCAGCATTTT. This codes for CASSSDRDCNQPQHF.

CDR3 in amino acids: CSIPGNTEAFF. CDR3 coding DNA: TGCAGTATTCCAGGCAATACTGAAGCTTTCTTT. This rearrangement joins TRBV20-1 to TRBJ1-1; D gene ambiguous. This CDR3 is 11 amino acids long. CDR1 and CDR2 (germline): DFQATT, SNEGSKA (reference sequence). V lost 8 bases and J 5 bases, leaving 12 bases between the germline ends.

The V call is TRBV6-5, the J call TRBJ2-1; 8 positions agree with TRBD1. This CDR3 has 16 amino acids. Losses at the gene ends were 2 bases for V and 2 bases for J; bases not matched to a gene: 5. The V gene's germline CDR1 is MNHEY and CDR2 SVGAGI. In nucleotides, the CDR3 is TGTGCCAGCAGTTACCGACAGGGGAATCCCTACAATGAGCAGTTCTTC. Its protein product is CASSYRQGNPYNEQFF.

The chain combines TRBV19 with TRBJ1-2; 7 bases match TRBD1. V shed 6 bases, J shed 2 bases, and the junction held 12 bases outside the gene matches. CDR1 is LNHDA and CDR2 is SQIVND in the germline V gene (reference sequence). This CDR3 is 16 amino acids long. CDR3 sequence: CASSVLGTVGNYGYTF. The DNA for the CDR3 is TGTGCCAGTAGCGTTTTGGGGACAGTCGGAAACTATGGCTACACCTTC.